This T cell receptor beta chain comes out of a study of blood T cell repertoires in COVID-19. The wider study: The United States, Italy and Spain were the sources of the acute and convalescent COVID-19 samples. PBMCs, B-cell-depleted T cells, or T cells were the source of the cDNA or gDNA that made up the material.

Authors' processing steps: Researchers report that nucleated cell counts were estimated from reference gene primer amplification. Sequenced by immunoSEQ multiplex PCR; TCRdb stores in-frame clones only, minus some. D and trimming come from the DNA, and the V and J calls and clone size come from that table. Of 310,000 or so clones listed, around 90% are singletons. Germline V lookup: CDR1 SGHDN, CDR2 FVKESK. Trimming at V came to 5 bases and at J to 4 bases, leaving 4 bases not matched to a gene. The CDR3 loop spans 15 amino acids. Input material: peripheral blood. The clonotype was recovered from a woman aged 45-60 years who had recovered from COVID-19. The gene calls are TRBV14 and TRBJ2-2; 10 bases fit TRBD2. DNA for the CDR3: TGTGCCAGCAGCTTAGCGGGAGGAGGCACCGGGGAGCTGTTTTTT. Translating gives CASSLAGGGTGELFF.